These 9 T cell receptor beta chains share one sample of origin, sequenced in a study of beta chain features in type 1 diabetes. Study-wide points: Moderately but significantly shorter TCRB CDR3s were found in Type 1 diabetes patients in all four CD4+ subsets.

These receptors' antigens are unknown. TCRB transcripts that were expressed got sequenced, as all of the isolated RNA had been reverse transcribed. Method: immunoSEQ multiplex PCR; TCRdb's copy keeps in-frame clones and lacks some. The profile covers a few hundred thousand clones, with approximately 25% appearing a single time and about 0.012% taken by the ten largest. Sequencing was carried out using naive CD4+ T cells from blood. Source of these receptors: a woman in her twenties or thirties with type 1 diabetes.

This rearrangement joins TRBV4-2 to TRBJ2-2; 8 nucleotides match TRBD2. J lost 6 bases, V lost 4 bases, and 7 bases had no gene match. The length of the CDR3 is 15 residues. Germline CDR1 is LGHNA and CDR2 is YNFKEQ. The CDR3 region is CASSLLGGVAGELFF. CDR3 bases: TGTGCCAGCAGCCTGCTCGGGGGGGTTGCCGGGGAGCTGTTTTTT.

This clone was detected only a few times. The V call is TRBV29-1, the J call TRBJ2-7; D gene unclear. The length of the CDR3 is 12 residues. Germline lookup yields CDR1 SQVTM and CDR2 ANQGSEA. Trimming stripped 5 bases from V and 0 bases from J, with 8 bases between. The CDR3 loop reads CSVIGNSYEQYF. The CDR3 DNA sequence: TGCAGCGTTATCGGTAACTCCTACGAGCAGTACTTC.

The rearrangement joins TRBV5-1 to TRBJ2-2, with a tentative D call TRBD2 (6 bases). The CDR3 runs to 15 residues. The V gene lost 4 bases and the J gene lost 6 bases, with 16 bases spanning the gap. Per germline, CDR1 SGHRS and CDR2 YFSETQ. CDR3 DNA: TGCGCCAGCAGCGGGGGACGGGGGAATGCCGGGGAGCTGTTTTTT. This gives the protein CASSGGRGNAGELFF. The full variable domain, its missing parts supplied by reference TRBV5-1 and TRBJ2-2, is KAGVTQTPRYLIKTRGQQVTLSCSPISGHRSVSWYQQTPGQGLQFLFEYFSETQRNKGNFPGRFSGRQFSNSRSEMNVSTLELGDSALYLCASSGGRGNAGELFFGEGSRLTVL.

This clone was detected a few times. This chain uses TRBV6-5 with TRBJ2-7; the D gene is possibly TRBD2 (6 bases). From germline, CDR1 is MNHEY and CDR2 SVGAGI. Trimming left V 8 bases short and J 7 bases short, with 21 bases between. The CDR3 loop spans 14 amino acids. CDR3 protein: CASGRGTVPGEQYF. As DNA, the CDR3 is TGTGCCAGCGGTCGGGGGACGGTTCCCGGGGAGCAGTACTTC.

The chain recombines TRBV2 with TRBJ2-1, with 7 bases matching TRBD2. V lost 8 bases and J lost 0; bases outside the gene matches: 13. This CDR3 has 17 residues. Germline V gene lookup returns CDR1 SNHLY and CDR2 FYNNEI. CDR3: CASDSGSGWSSYNEQFF. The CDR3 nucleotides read TGTGCCAGCGACTCGGGTAGCGGGTGGAGCTCCTACAATGAGCAGTTCTTC.

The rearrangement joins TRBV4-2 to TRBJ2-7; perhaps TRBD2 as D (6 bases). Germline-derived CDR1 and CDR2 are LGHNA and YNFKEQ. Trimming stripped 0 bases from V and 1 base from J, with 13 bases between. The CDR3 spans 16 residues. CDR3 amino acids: CASSQDPGTVSYEQYF. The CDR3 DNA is TGTGCCAGCAGCCAAGATCCCGGGACTGTATCCTACGAGCAGTACTTC.

The CDR3 region has the DNA TGTGCCAGCAGCTTCCTGGGACAAACGAACACTGAAGCTTTCTTT. Its translation is CASSFLGQTNTEAFF. This chain links TRBV5-6 with TRBJ1-1, with D possibly matching TRBD1 (6 bases). Trimming took off 2 bases at V and 1 base at J, with 12 bases between the two ends. The CDR3 extends over 15 amino acids. Germline assignment: CDR1 SGHDT and CDR2 YYEEEE.

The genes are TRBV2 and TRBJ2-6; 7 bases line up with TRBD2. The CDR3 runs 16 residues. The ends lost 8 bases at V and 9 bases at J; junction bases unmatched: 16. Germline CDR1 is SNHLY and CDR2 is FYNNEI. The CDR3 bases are TGTGCCAGCGGCGTGGCGGGAGTCCCGGGAGGCAACGTCCTGACTTTC. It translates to CASGVAGVPGGNVLTF.

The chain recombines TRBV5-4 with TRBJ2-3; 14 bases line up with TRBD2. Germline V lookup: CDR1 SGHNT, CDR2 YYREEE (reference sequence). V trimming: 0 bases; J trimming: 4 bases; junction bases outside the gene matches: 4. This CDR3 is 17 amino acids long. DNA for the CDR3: TGTGCCAGCAGCTTGGGACTAGCGGGAGGGCCTGCAGATACGCAGTATTTT. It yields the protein CASSLGLAGGPADTQYF.